This T cell receptor beta chain derives from a study of CD4 T cells in relation to SARS-CoV-2 and coronaviruses. Findings of the study overall: According to naive versus memory sequencing, detected responses are memory recall, not newly primed.

About this clone itself: Its antigen is not known.

CD4+ T cells from unexposed donors were obtained before the COVID-19 pandemic (2011-2018). Naive and memory CD4+ T cells were separated from cryopreserved PBMCs. CDR3 length: 15 residues. V gave up 8 bases and J gave up 8 bases, with 21 bases separating them. The germline gives CDR1 SNHLY, CDR2 FYNNEI. Libraries were prepared by immunoSEQ multiplex PCR; TCRdb keeps only in-frame clonotypes and omits some of them. The sample has approximately 59,000 clones; 85% to 90% are singletons. The sample was memory CD4+ T cells from PBMCs. This sequence originates from a human donor in good health. The chain joins TRBV2 to TRBJ1-4, with D possibly TRBD1 on 6 matching bases. The CDR3 loop is CASSRNGQGREKLFF. Written as DNA, the CDR3 is TGTGCCAGCTCTCGGAATGGGCAGGGGAGGGAAAAACTGTTTTTT.